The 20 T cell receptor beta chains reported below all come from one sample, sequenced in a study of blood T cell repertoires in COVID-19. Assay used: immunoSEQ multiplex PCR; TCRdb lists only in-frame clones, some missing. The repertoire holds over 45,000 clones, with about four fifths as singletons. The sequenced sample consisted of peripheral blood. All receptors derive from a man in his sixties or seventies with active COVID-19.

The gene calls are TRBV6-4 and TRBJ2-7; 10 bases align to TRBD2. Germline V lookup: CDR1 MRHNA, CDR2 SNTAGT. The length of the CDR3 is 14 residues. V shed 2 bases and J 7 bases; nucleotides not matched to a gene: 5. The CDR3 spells CASSDISGRWEQYF. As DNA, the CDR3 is TGTGCCAGCAGTGACATTAGCGGGAGGTGGGAGCAGTACTTC.

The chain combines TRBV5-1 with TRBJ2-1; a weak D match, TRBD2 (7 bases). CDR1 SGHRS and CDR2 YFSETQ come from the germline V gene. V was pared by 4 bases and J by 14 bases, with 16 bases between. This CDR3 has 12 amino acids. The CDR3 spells CASSPTGGLEFF. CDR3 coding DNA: TGCGCCAGCAGCCCGACGGGGGGCCTGGAGTTCTTC.

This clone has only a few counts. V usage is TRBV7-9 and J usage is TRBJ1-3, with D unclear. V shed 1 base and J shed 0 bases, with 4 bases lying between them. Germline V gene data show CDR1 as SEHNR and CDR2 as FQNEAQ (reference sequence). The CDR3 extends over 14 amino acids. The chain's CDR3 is CASSLDFSGNTIYF. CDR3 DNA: TGTGCCAGCAGCTTAGACTTCTCTGGAAACACCATATATTTT.

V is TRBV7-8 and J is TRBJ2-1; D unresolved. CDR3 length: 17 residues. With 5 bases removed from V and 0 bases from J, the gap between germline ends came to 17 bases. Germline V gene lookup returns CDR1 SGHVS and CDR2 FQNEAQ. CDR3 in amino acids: CASSLENIPHSYNEQFF. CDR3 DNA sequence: TGTGCCAGCAGCCTAGAAAACATCCCTCACTCCTACAATGAGCAGTTCTTC.

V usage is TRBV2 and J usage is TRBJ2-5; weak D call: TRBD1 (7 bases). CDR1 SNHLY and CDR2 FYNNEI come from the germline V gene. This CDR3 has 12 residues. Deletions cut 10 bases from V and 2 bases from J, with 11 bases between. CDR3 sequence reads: CATAGGQETQYF. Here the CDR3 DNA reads TGTGCCACCGCAGGGGGGCAAGAGACCCAGTACTTC.

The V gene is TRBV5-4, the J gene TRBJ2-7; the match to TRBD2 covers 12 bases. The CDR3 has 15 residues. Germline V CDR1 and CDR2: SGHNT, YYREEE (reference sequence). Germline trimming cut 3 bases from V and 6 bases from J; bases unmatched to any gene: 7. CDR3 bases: TGTGCCAGCAGCTCCAAACTAGCGGGAGGTGCCGAGCAGTACTTC. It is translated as CASSSKLAGGAEQYF.

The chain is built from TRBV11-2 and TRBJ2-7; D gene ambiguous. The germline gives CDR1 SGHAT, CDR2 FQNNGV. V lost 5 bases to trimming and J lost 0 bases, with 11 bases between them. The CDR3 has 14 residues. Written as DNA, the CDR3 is TGTGCCAGCAGCGCCGGCGGCAGCTCCTACGAGCAGTACTTC. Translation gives CASSAGGSSYEQYF.

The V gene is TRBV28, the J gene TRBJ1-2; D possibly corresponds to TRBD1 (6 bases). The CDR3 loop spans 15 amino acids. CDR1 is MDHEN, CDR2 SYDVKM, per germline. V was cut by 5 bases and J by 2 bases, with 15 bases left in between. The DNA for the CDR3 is TGTGCCAGCAGTGCTCGACTTACAGGGAACTATGGCTACACCTTC. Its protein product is CASSARLTGNYGYTF.

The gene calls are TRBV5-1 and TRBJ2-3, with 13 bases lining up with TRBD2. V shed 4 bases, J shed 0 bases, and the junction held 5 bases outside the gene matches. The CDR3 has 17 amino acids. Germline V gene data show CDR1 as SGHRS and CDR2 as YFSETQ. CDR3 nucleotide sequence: TGCGCCAGCAGCATTGGGACTAGCGGGGCGAGCACAGATACGCAGTATTTT. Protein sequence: CASSIGTSGASTDTQYF.

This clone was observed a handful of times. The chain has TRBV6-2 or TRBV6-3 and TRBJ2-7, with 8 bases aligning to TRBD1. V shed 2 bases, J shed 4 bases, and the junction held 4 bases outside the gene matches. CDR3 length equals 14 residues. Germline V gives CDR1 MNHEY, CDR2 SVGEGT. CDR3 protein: CASSYGRGLYEQYF. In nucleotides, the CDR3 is TGTGCCAGCAGTTACGGCAGGGGGCTATACGAGCAGTACTTC.

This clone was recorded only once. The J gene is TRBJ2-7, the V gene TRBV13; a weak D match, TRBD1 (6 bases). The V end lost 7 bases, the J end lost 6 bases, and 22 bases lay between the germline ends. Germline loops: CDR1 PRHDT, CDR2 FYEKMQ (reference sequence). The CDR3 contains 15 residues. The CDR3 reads CASTAPGTNIGEQYF. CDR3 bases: TGTGCCAGCACCGCGCCCGGGACAAATATTGGCGAGCAGTACTTC.

The CDR3 loop is CASSQSSYNEQFF. CDR3 DNA: TGTGCCAGCAGCCAGAGCTCCTACAATGAGCAGTTCTTC. The V gene is TRBV4-2, the J gene TRBJ2-1, with D uncertain. The CDR3 totals 13 residues. Trimming took 3 bases from V and 0 from J, leaving 3 bases between them. Germline V lookup: CDR1 LGHNA, CDR2 YNFKEQ.

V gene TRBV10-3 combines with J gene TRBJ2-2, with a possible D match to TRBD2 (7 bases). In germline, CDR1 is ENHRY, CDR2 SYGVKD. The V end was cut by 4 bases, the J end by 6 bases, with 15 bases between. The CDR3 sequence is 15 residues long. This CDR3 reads CAISAPDGGPGELFF. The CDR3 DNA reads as TGTGCCATCAGTGCCCCCGACGGGGGGCCCGGGGAGCTGTTTTTT.

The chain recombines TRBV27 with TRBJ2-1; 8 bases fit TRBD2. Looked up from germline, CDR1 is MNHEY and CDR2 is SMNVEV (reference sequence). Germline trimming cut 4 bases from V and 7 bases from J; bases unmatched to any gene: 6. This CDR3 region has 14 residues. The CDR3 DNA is TGTGCCAGCAGTTCTATTATAGCGGGAAATGAGCAGTTCTTC. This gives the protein CASSSIIAGNEQFF.

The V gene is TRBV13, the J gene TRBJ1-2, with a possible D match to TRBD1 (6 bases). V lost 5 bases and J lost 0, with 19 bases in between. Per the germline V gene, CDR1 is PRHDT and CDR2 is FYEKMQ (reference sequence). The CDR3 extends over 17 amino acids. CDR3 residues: CASSTKTGTSPNYGYTF. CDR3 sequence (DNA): TGTGCCAGCAGCACCAAGACAGGTACCTCTCCTAACTATGGCTACACCTTC.

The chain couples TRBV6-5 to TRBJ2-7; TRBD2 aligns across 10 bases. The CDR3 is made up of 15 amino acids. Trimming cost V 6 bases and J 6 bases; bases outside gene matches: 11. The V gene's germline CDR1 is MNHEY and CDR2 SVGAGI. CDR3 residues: CASRHSGTSEFEQYF. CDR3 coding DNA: TGTGCCAGCAGGCACTCAGGGACTAGCGAATTCGAGCAGTACTTC.

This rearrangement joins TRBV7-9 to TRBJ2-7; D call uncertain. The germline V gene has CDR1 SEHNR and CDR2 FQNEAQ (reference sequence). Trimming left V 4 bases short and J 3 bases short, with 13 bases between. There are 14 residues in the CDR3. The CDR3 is CASSSARSLYEQYF. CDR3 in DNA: TGTGCCAGCAGCTCAGCCCGGTCTCTCTACGAGCAGTACTTC.

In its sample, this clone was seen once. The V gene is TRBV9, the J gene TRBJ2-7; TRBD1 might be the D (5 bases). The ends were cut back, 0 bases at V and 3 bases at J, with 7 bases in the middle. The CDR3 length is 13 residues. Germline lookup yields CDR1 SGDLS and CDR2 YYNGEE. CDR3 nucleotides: TGTGCCAGCAGCGTAGCTACAGGCTACGAGCAGTACTTC. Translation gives CASSVATGYEQYF.

CDR3 DNA sequence: TGCGCCAGCACCAACGACAGGGCTTCCTACGAGCAGTACTTC. Protein product: CASTNDRASYEQYF. The chain is built from TRBV5-1 and TRBJ2-7; TRBD1 matches at 7 bases. The ends lost 6 bases at V and 1 base at J; junction bases unmatched: 7. Germline CDR1 is SGHRS and CDR2 is YFSETQ. The CDR3 is 14 amino acids.

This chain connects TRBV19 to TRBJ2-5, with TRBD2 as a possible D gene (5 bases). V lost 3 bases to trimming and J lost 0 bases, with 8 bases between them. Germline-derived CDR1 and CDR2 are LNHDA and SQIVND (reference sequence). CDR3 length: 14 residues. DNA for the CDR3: TGTGCCAGTAGTATCATGCGGGACCAAGAGACCCAGTACTTC. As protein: CASSIMRDQETQYF.